This passage covers 27 T cell receptor beta chains from one sample sequenced in a study of T cell changes during pregnancy in multiple sclerosis. Some clones are missing from TCRdb's copy, which holds only in-frame ones; the method was immunoSEQ multiplex PCR. The sample has 40,000 to 45,000 clones; around nine tenths are singletons. Specimen: CD4+ T cells from peripheral blood mononuclear cells, collected after pregnancy. These receptors all stem from a female donor with multiple sclerosis, enrolled in a pregnancy study.

The chain is built from TRBV19 and TRBJ1-2; no firm D call. V lost 1 base and J lost 8, with 11 bases in between. The CDR3 has 13 residues. CDR1 is LNHDA and CDR2 is SQIVND in the germline V gene (reference sequence). Here the CDR3 DNA reads TGTGCCAGTAGTATAGCGGACTCGGGAGGCTACACCTTC. Protein product: CASSIADSGGYTF.

As to this clone: Mismatch with germline at one junction end may stem from a read error. This chain links TRBV7-7 with TRBJ2-1; D call uncertain. CDR3 size: 15 residues. The germline gives CDR1 SSHAT, CDR2 FNYEAQ (reference sequence). The CDR3 DNA sequence: TGTGCTAGCAGCCCCCGACGGAGCTCCTACAATGAGCAGTTCTTC. Translating it yields CASSPRRSSYNEQFF.

This clone was found once. The chain recombines TRBV2 with TRBJ1-2; no reliable D call. Germline CDR1 is SNHLY and CDR2 is FYNNEI. There are 13 residues in the CDR3. V lost 4 bases and J lost 4, with 10 bases in between. As DNA, the CDR3 is TGTGCCAGCAGTGGGGCAGTGGCCTATGGCTACACCTTC. Its protein product is CASSGAVAYGYTF.

The chain combines TRBV9 with TRBJ2-7, with 8 positions matching TRBD2. V dropped 4 bases and J dropped 2; count of bases not matched to a gene: 8. CDR1 is SGDLS and CDR2 is YYNGEE in the germline V gene. The CDR3 sequence is 15 residues long. CDR3 region: CASSPSGRPTYEQYF. In DNA form, the CDR3 reads TGTGCCAGCAGCCCGAGCGGGAGACCGACCTACGAGCAGTACTTC.

The V call is TRBV18, the J call TRBJ1-1; D unresolved. The V and J ends lost 3 bases and 2 bases respectively, with 10 bases between them. Germline V gene data show CDR1 as KGHSH and CDR2 as LQKENI. This CDR3 has 14 amino acids. The CDR3 DNA reads as TGTGCCAGCTCACCCTTCGCGGCAAACACTGAAGCTTTCTTT. Protein product: CASSPFAANTEAFF.

V usage is TRBV7-3 and J usage is TRBJ2-1; D is possibly TRBD2 (6 bases). Per the germline V gene, CDR1 is SGHTA and CDR2 is FQGTGA. Trimming took off 5 bases at V and 1 base at J, with 9 bases between the two ends. The CDR3 is 14 amino acids. As DNA, the CDR3 is TGTGCCAGCAGCACCGGACTATCCTACAATGAGCAGTTCTTC. It specifies CASSTGLSYNEQFF.

V usage is TRBV7-2 and J usage is TRBJ2-7, with 13 bases that match TRBD2. The length of the CDR3 is 13 residues. With V trimmed by 4 bases and J by 12 bases, 6 bases remained unmatched. The germline V gene has CDR1 SGHTA and CDR2 FQGNSA. The CDR3 protein is CASSSGTSGAPYF. CDR3 bases: TGTGCCAGCAGCTCAGGGACTAGCGGGGCACCGTACTTC.

The chain links TRBV6-6 to TRBJ2-7; no reliable D call. The ends were cut back, 10 bases at V and 5 bases at J, with 15 bases in the middle. Looked up from germline, CDR1 is MNHNY and CDR2 is SVGAGI (reference sequence). The CDR3 extends over 12 amino acids. The CDR3 loop is CATKPQVDEQYF. The DNA of the CDR3 is TGTGCCACCAAACCTCAGGTGGACGAGCAGTACTTC.

V usage is TRBV29-1 and J usage is TRBJ1-3; no reliable D call. V was cut by 7 bases and J by 2 bases, with 12 bases left in between. The CDR3 is 13 residues long. Germline CDR1 SQVTM, CDR2 ANQGSEA. The DNA for the CDR3 is TGCAGCGGTAGAAAAGCCGCTGGAAACACCATATATTTT. Protein: CSGRKAAGNTIYF.

The V and J genes are TRBV4-3 and TRBJ2-3, with 9 bases that match TRBD2. The V gene end was trimmed by 0 bases and the J gene end by 2 bases; junction bases not matched to a gene: 3. The CDR3 is made up of 16 amino acids. The V gene's germline CDR1 is LGHNA and CDR2 YSLEER. CDR3 sequence: CASSQDLAGITDTQYF. The CDR3 DNA sequence: TGCGCCAGCAGCCAAGATCTAGCGGGGATCACAGATACGCAGTATTTT.

The chain uses TRBV28 and TRBJ2-7; 7 positions agree with TRBD1. Per the germline V gene, CDR1 is MDHEN and CDR2 is SYDVKM. The trim removed 7 bases at V and 0 bases at J, leaving 9 bases unmatched. The CDR3 loop spans 15 amino acids. The CDR3 nucleotides are TGTGCCAGCAATCCCCCCGGGACAGCCTCCTACGAGCAGTACTTC. Its translation: CASNPPGTASYEQYF.

The sample holds a few counts of this clone. The chain uses TRBV5-1 and TRBJ1-1; TRBD1 matches at 8 bases. Germline V gene data show CDR1 as SGHRS and CDR2 as YFSETQ. CDR3 length: 15 amino acids. Trimming at V came to 3 bases and at J to 0 bases, leaving 4 bases not matched to a gene. CDR3 in DNA: TGCGCCAGCAGCTGGGGGACAGGATTGAACACTGAAGCTTTCTTT. Its translation: CASSWGTGLNTEAFF.

The rearrangement uses TRBV28 and TRBJ1-1, with TRBD1 as a possible D gene (5 bases). This CDR3 spans 14 amino acids. Germline V gene sequence: CDR1 MDHEN, CDR2 SYDVKM. Trimming pared 8 bases from V and 2 bases from J, leaving 15 bases between. CDR3 amino acids: CASGGIYINTEAFF. CDR3 coding DNA: TGTGCCAGCGGGGGGATTTATATAAACACTGAAGCTTTCTTT.

This clone came up a few times. The chain uses TRBV5-1 and TRBJ1-1; D ambiguous. The CDR3 covers 15 residues. Germline CDR1 and CDR2: SGHRS and YFSETQ. The V gene lost 2 bases and the J gene lost 0 bases, with 11 bases spanning the gap. Here the CDR3 reads CASSFGEPMNTEAFF. In DNA, the CDR3 is TGCGCCAGCAGCTTTGGTGAGCCCATGAACACTGAAGCTTTCTTT.

The chain has TRBV4-1 and TRBJ1-1, with 9 bases fitting TRBD1. This CDR3 is 15 amino acids long. J lost 6 bases, V lost 3 bases, and 8 bases had no gene match. Germline V gene sequence: CDR1 MGHRA, CDR2 YSYEKL. CDR3 coding DNA: TGCGCCAGCAGCCACCCGGGGGACAGGGTGCCTGAAGCTTTCTTT. It translates to CASSHPGDRVPEAFF.

The chain employs TRBV4-3 and TRBJ1-1, with D maybe TRBD1 (6 bases). The CDR3 is made up of 14 amino acids. The V gene lost 0 bases and the J gene lost 7 bases, with 12 bases spanning the gap. The V gene's germline CDR1 is LGHNA and CDR2 YSLEER. The CDR3 bases are TGCGCCAGCAGCCAAGACTGGACAGCCCGTGAAGCTTTCTTT. The encoded protein is CASSQDWTAREAFF.

The chain is built from TRBV5-6 and TRBJ2-7; perhaps TRBD1 as D (5 bases). CDR3 length: 16 residues. Germline V CDR1 and CDR2: SGHDT, YYEEEE. The V end was cut by 1 base, the J end by 0 bases, with 14 bases between. The CDR3 here is CASSLNPPGFSYEQYF. In nucleotides, the CDR3 is TGTGCCAGCAGCTTGAACCCACCAGGGTTCTCCTACGAGCAGTACTTC.

The chain combines TRBV7-6 with TRBJ2-1, with TRBD1 as a possible D gene (6 bases). The germline V and J ends were trimmed by 3 bases and 0 bases, with 12 bases remaining between them. The CDR3 is made up of 16 amino acids. The germline CDR1 and CDR2 sequences are SGHVS and FNYEAQ. In DNA, the CDR3 is TGTGCCAGCAGCTTTCGGCAGGGGAGCTCCTACAATGAGCAGTTCTTC. Amino acid sequence: CASSFRQGSSYNEQFF.

The chain links TRBV4-1 to TRBJ1-3, with 7 bases aligning to TRBD1. The V and J ends lost 4 bases and 0 bases, in that order; junction bases with no gene match: 6. Germline V lookup: CDR1 MGHRA, CDR2 YSYEKL. The CDR3 extends over 16 amino acids. DNA of the CDR3: TGCGCCAGCAGCCCTCCCGGGACAGTCTCTGGAAACACCATATATTTT. Protein: CASSPPGTVSGNTIYF.

The genes are TRBV5-1 and TRBJ1-5; TRBD1 might be the D (5 bases). V gave up 0 bases and J gave up 3 bases, with 10 bases separating them. Germline lookup yields CDR1 SGHRS and CDR2 YFSETQ. The CDR3 is 15 residues long. The DNA of the CDR3 is TGCGCCAGCAGCTTGGGGGGGACTTCCAATCAGCCCCAGCATTTT. This gives the protein CASSLGGTSNQPQHF.

The J gene is TRBJ2-5, the V gene TRBV5-1, with 9 bases aligning to TRBD2. The CDR3 covers 18 residues. The germline CDR1 and CDR2 sequences are SGHRS and YFSETQ. V lost 0 bases and J lost 2; bases outside the gene matches: 11. CDR3 nucleotides: TGCGCCAGCAGCTTGGCCAATAGCGGGGGCTCCAGACAAGAGACCCAGTACTTC. Protein sequence: CASSLANSGGSRQETQYF.

The chain employs TRBV7-2 and TRBJ1-6; 8 bases map to TRBD1. Per the germline V gene, CDR1 is SGHTA and CDR2 is FQGNSA. The CDR3 contains 17 residues. J was trimmed by 8 bases and V by 4 bases; bases with no gene match: 13. The chain's CDR3 is CASSSQGAGQGYSPLHF. The CDR3 nucleotides are TGTGCCAGCAGCTCCCAGGGGGCCGGACAGGGCTATTCACCCCTCCACTTT. Combining the CDR3 with reference TRBV7-2 and TRBJ1-6 gives the whole variable domain GAGVSQSPSNKVTEKGKDVELRCDPISGHTALYWYRQSLGQGLEFLIYFQGNSAPDKSGLPSDRFSAERTGGSVSTLTIQRTQQEDSAVYLCASSSQGAGQGYSPLHFGNGTRLTVT.

This clone was counted only a few times. The V and J genes are TRBV7-8 and TRBJ1-6; 7 bases map to TRBD1. The CDR3 totals 17 residues. Per germline, CDR1 SGHVS and CDR2 FQNEAQ. V lost 2 bases to trimming and J lost 10 bases; unmatched junction nucleotides: 14. The CDR3 DNA sequence: TGTGCCAGCAGCTTATCTCACAGGGGCCCCTCGGGGTCACCCCTCCACTTT. It specifies CASSLSHRGPSGSPLHF. Combining the CDR3 with reference TRBV7-8 and TRBJ1-6 gives the whole variable domain GAGVSQSPRYKVAKRGQDVALRCDPISGHVSLFWYQQALGQGPEFLTYFQNEAQLDKSGLPSDRFFAERPEGSVSTLKIQRTQQEDSAVYLCASSLSHRGPSGSPLHFGNGTRLTVT.

This chain links TRBV7-9 with TRBJ2-7, with TRBD2 matching 10 bases. CDR1 and CDR2 from the germline V gene are SEHNR and FQNEAQ (reference sequence). The CDR3 contains 16 residues. V lost 1 base and J lost 3; bases outside the gene matches: 6. CDR3 sequence (DNA): TGTGCCAGCAGCTTAGTGTATGCTAGCGGGGGCTACGAGCAGTACTTC. It translates to CASSLVYASGGYEQYF.

Only a few counts were recorded for this clone. The chain has TRBV2 and TRBJ1-2, with 8 nucleotides matching TRBD1. The CDR3 has 14 residues. Losses at the gene ends were 4 bases for V and 2 bases for J; bases not matched to a gene: 3. CDR1 and CDR2 (germline): SNHLY, FYNNEI. CDR3 protein: CASSGQGPNYGYTF. The CDR3 DNA reads TGTGCCAGCAGTGGACAGGGGCCGAACTATGGCTACACCTTC.

The chain has TRBV6-4 and TRBJ1-2; D possibly corresponds to TRBD1 (6 bases). The germline gives CDR1 MRHNA, CDR2 SNTAGT. The CDR3 spans 13 residues. Trimming pared 4 bases from V and 8 bases from J, leaving 14 bases between. This CDR3 reads CASSAEQGVGYTF. The CDR3 DNA follows: TGTGCCAGCAGTGCCGAACAGGGTGTCGGCTACACCTTC.

This clone has more than one count but fewer than ten. This chain uses TRBV7-9 with TRBJ1-2; D gene ambiguous. Trimming removed 7 bases from V and 5 bases from J, with 17 bases in between. CDR3 length: 14 amino acids. CDR1 and CDR2 (germline): SEHNR, FQNEAQ (reference sequence). CDR3 DNA: TGTGCCAGCAACCGGCTGACTCATATGTATGGCTACACCTTC. Translation gives CASNRLTHMYGYTF.